These T cell receptor beta chains were read from a single sample in a study of blood T cells in healthy people across ages. TCRdb analysed the 5' RACE reads with MiXCR anew, one entry per CDR3 protein. Seen here are roughly 680,000 distinct CDR3 sequences, under 25% observed once, and the top ten hold roughly 3.6%. Sequencing was carried out using blood. The origin of the receptors is a man in his 70s in good health. Each CDR3 is given with its conserved first and last residue. The order of the fields is D gene, J gene, clone size, V gene, CDR3 protein, CDR3 DNA. A D gene is named only where the DNA matches it firmly. Only some rows state a clone size, as once, few, many or a class for expanded clones.

NA | TRBJ1-6 | few | TRBV5-1 | CASSLDGTNSPLHF | TGCGCCAGCAGCTTGGACGGGACGAATTCACCCCTCCACTTT
NA | TRBJ2-7 | NA | TRBV6-2/TRBV6-3 | CASSYGRGPSYEQYF | TGTGCCAGCAGTTACGGCCGGGGGCCCTCCTACGAGCAGTACTTC
NA | TRBJ2-3 | few | TRBV5-1 | CASRSRGTSTDTQYF | TGCGCCAGCAGGTCCCGCGGAACTTCCACAGATACGCAGTATTTT
NA | TRBJ1-2 | NA | TRBV28 | CASNLSPYGYTF | TGTGCCAGCAACCTCAGCCCTTATGGCTACACCTTC
TRBD1 | TRBJ1-4 | few | TRBV9 | CASSAQTGANEKLFF | TGTGCCAGCAGCGCCCAAACAGGGGCAAATGAAAAACTGTTTTTT
NA | TRBJ2-1 | few | TRBV11-1 | CASSLVRSHEQFF | TGTGCCAGCAGCTTAGTGCGGAGCCATGAGCAGTTCTTC
NA | TRBJ1-6 | few | TRBV2 | CASNQGGNSPLHF | TGTGCCAGCAACCAGGGTGGTAATTCACCCCTCCACTTT
NA | TRBJ2-3 | NA | TRBV7-9 | CASGEEITDTQYF | TGTGCCAGCGGGGAGGAGATTACAGATACGCAGTATTTT
TRBD1 | TRBJ1-4 | NA | TRBV28 | CASSVGQFNEKLFF | TGTGCCAGCAGCGTGGGACAGTTTAATGAAAAACTGTTTTTT
TRBD1 | TRBJ2-7 | NA | TRBV3-1 | CASSQTGTGVYEQYF | TGTGCCAGCAGCCAAACCGGGACAGGAGTCTACGAGCAGTACTTC
NA | TRBJ1-2 | NA | TRBV10-2 | CASRGSGGYTF | TGCGCCAGCAGAGGATCAGGGGGCTACACCTTC
TRBD1 | TRBJ1-1 | NA | TRBV18 | CASSPGQASIEAFF | TGTGCCAGCTCACCGGGACAGGCCTCAATTGAAGCTTTCTTT
NA | TRBJ1-2 | NA | TRBV12-5 | CASGLALSGTGYGYTF | TGTGCTAGTGGTTTGGCCCTTTCCGGGACGGGGTATGGCTACACCTTC
NA | TRBJ1-4 | few | TRBV5-1 | CASSLGVTATNEKLFF | TGCGCCAGCAGCTTGGGGGTGACAGCAACTAATGAAAAACTGTTTTTT
TRBD1 | TRBJ1-1 | few | TRBV5-1 | CASSPGQADDTEAFF | TGCGCCAGCAGCCCCGGACAGGCCGACGACACTGAAGCTTTCTTT
NA | TRBJ2-1 | NA | TRBV12-3/TRBV12-4 | CASSNRVVVNEQFF | TGTGCCAGCAGTAACAGGGTTGTGGTAAATGAGCAGTTCTTC
NA | TRBJ2-7 | NA | TRBV5-1 | CASSFDRSTGEQYF | TGCGCCAGCAGCTTCGACAGGTCCACGGGCGAGCAGTACTTC
NA | TRBJ2-7 | NA | TRBV28 | CASRRDGSYQGQYF | TGTGCCAGCAGGCGTGACGGGAGCTATCAGGGGCAGTACTTC
NA | TRBJ2-7 | few | TRBV2 | CASSGLTYEQYF | TGTGCCAGCAGTGGCCTAACCTACGAGCAGTACTTC
TRBD2 | TRBJ2-3 | NA | TRBV7-2 | CASSLKSLAARTDTQYF | TGTGCCAGCAGCTTAAAATCTCTAGCGGCCCGCACAGATACGCAGTATTTT
TRBD2 | TRBJ2-7 | few | TRBV6-2/TRBV6-3 | CASSYSGTSGPSYEQYF | TGTGCCAGCAGTTACTCCGGGACTAGCGGGCCTTCCTACGAGCAGTACTTC
NA | TRBJ1-4 | NA | TRBV6-1 | CASRPLYRKQQEKLFF | TGTGCCAGCAGGCCACTTTACAGGAAACAGCAAGAAAAACTGTTTTTT